This T cell receptor beta chain is drawn from a study of beta chain features in type 1 diabetes. The study, taken as a whole, reports: Diminished insertions and augmented deletions at VDJ junctions characterized type 1 diabetes patients. Whether HLA type influences TCRB rearrangement remained unresolved here.

Germline CDR1 MNHEY, CDR2 SMNVEV (reference sequence). The J segment lost 7 bases and the V segment lost 5 bases, leaving 7 bases of the junction unmatched. This CDR3 comprises 14 residues. The authors reverse transcribed all of the isolated RNA, so sequencing captured expressed TCRB transcripts. The table came from immunoSEQ multiplex PCR; TCRdb's copy has only in-frame clones and leaves some out. The sample records a few hundred thousand clones, about 30% being singletons. The sample holds one count of this clone. Antigen specificity is unknown. This rearrangement joins TRBV27 to TRBJ1-5; 8 nucleotides align to TRBD1. The specimen sequenced was central memory CD4+ T cells from blood. The origin of this receptor is a man aged 25 to 45 in good health. The CDR3 reads CASSTRQGRQPQHF. The DNA of the CDR3 is TGTGCCAGCAGTACTCGACAGGGGAGACAGCCCCAGCATTTT.